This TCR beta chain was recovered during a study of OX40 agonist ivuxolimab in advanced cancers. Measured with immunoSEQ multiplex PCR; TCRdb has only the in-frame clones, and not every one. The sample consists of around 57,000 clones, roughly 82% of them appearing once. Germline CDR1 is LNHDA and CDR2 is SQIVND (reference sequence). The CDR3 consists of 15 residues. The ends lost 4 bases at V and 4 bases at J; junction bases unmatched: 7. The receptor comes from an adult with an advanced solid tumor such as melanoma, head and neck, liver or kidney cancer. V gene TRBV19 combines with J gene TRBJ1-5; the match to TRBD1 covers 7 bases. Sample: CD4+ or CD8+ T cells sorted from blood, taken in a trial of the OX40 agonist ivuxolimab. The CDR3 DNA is TGTGCCAGTAGTAACCCGGACAGGCCAAATCAGCCCCAGCATTTT. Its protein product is CASSNPDRPNQPQHF.